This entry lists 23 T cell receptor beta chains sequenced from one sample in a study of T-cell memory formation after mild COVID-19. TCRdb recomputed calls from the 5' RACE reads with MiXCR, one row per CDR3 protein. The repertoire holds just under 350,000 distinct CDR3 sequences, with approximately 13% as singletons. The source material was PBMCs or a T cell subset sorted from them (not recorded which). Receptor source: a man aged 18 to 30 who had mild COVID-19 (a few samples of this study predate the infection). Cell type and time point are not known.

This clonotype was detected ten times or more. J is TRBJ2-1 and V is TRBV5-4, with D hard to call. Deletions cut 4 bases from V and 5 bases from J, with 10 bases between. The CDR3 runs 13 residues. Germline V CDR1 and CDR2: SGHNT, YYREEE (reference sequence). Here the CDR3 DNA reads TGTGCCAGCAGCACCACGAAGGACAATGAGCAGTTCTTC. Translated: CASSTTKDNEQFF.

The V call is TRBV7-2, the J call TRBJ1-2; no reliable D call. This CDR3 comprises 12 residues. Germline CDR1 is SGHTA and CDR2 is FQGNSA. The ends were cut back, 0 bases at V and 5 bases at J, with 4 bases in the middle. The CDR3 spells CASSLAQYGYTF. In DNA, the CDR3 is TGTGCCAGCAGCTTAGCCCAGTATGGCTACACCTTC.

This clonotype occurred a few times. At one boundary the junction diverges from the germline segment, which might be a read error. The CDR3 DNA reads TGTGCCAACTCACGCAGCGACCCCGGCGATACGCAGTATTTT. It codes for CANSRSDPGDTQYF. The rearrangement links TRBV18 to TRBJ2-3; D unresolved. There are 14 residues in the CDR3. CDR1 and CDR2 from the germline V gene are KGHSH and LQKENI.

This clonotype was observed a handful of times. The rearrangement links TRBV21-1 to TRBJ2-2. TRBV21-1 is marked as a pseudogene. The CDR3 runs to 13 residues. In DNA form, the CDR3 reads TGTGCCAGCAGCAAAGTATCAACCGGGGAGCTGTTTTTT. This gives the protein CASSKVSTGELFF.

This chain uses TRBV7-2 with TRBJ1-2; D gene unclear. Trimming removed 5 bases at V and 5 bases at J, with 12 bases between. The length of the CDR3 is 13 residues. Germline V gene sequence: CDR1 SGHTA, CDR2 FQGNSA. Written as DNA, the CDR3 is TGTGCCAGCAGCCCCCGAGATTTATATGGCTACACCTTC. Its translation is CASSPRDLYGYTF. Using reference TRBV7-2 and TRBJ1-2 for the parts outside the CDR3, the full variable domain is GAGVSQSPSNKVTEKGKDVELRCDPISGHTALYWYRQSLGQGLEFLIYFQGNSAPDKSGLPSDRFSAERTGGSVSTLTIQRTQQEDSAVYLCASSPRDLYGYTFGSGTRLTVV.

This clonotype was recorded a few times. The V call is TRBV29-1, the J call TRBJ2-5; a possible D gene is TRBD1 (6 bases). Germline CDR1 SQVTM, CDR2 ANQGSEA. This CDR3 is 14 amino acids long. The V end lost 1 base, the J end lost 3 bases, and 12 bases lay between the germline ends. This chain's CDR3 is CSVEGRQEEETQYF. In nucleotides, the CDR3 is TGCAGCGTTGAAGGCCGACAGGAGGAAGAGACCCAGTACTTC.

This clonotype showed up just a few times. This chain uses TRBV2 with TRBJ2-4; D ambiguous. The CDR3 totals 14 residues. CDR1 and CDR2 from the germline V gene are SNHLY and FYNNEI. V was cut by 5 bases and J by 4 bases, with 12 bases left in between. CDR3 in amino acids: CASSQTTLKNIQYF. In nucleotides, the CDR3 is TGTGCCAGCAGTCAGACAACTTTAAAAAACATTCAGTACTTC. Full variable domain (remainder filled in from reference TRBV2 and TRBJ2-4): EPEVTQTPSHQVTQMGQEVILRCVPISNHLYFYWYRQILGQKVEFLVSFYNNEISEKSEIFDDQFSVERPDGSNFTLKIRSTKLEDSAMYFCASSQTTLKNIQYFGAGTRLSVL.

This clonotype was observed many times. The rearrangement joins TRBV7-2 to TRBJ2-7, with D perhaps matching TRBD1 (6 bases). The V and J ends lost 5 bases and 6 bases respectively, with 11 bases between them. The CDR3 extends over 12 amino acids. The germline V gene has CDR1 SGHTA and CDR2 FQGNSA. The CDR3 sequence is CASSDDRSEQYF. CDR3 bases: TGTGCCAGCAGCGATGACAGGTCCGAGCAGTACTTC.

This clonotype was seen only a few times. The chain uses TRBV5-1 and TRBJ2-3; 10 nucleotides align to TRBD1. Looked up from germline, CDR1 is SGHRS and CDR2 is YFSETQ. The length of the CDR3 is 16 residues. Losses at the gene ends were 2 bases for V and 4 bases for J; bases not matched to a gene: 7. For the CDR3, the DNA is TGCGCCAGCAGCTTACCGGGACAGGGGAGCCCAGATACGCAGTATTTT. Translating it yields CASSLPGQGSPDTQYF.

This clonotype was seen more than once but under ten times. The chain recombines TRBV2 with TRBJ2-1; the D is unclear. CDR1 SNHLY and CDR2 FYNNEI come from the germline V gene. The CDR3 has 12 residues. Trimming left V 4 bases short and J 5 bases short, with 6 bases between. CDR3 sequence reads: CASSAQDNEQFF. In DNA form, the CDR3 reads TGTGCCAGCAGTGCTCAAGACAATGAGCAGTTCTTC. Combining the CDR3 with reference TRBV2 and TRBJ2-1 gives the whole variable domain EPEVTQTPSHQVTQMGQEVILRCVPISNHLYFYWYRQILGQKVEFLVSFYNNEISEKSEIFDDQFSVERPDGSNFTLKIRSTKLEDSAMYFCASSAQDNEQFFGPGTRLTVL.

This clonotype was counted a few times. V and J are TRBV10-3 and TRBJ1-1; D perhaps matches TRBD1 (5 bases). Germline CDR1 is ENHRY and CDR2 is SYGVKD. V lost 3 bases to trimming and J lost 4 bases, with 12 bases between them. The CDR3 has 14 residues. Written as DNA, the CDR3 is TGTGCCATCAGTGATCAGGGCGCGGGCACTGAAGCTTTCTTT. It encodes CAISDQGAGTEAFF.

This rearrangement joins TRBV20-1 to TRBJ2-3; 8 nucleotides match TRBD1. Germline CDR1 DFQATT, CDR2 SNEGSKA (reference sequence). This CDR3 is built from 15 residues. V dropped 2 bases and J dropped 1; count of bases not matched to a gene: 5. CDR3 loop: CSARSTGGGTDTQYF. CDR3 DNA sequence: TGCAGTGCTAGATCTACAGGGGGTGGCACAGATACGCAGTATTTT.

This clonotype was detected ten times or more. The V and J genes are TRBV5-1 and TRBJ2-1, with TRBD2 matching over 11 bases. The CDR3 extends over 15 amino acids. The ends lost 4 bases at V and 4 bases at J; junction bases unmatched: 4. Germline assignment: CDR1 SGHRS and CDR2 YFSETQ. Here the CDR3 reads CASSAGTSGYNEQFF. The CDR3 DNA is TGCGCCAGCAGCGCCGGGACTAGCGGTTACAATGAGCAGTTCTTC.

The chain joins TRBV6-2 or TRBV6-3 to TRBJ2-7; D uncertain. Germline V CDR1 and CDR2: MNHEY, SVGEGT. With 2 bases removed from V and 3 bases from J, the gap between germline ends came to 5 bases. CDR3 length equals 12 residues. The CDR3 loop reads CASSYRDYEQYV. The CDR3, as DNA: TGTGCCAGCAGTTACAGGGACTACGAGCAGTACGTC.

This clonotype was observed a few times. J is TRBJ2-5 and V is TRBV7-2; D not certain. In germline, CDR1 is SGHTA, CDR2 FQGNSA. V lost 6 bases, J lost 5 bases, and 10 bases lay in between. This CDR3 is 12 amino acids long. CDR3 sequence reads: CASRSIGETQYF. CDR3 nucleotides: TGTGCCAGCAGGTCGATAGGGGAGACCCAGTACTTC.

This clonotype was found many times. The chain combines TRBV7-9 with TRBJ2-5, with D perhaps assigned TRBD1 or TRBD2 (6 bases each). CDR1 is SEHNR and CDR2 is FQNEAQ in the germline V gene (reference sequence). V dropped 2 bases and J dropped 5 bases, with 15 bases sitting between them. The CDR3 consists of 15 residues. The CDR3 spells CASSLITGASETQYF. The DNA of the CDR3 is TGTGCCAGCAGCTTAATTACGGGGGCTTCGGAGACCCAGTACTTC.

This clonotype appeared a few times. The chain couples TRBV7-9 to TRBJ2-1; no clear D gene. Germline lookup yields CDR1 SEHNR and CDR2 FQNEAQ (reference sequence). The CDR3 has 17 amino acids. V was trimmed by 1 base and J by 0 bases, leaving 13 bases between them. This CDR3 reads CASSLVAPLSSYNEQFF. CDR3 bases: TGTGCCAGCAGCTTAGTCGCCCCCTTGAGCTCCTACAATGAGCAGTTCTTC.

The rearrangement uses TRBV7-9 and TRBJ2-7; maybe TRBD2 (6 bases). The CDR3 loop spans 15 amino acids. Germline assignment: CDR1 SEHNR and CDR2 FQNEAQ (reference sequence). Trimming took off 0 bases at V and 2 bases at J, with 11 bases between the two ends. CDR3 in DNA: TGTGCCAGCAGCTTAGCACCCCGGAGGGCCTACGAGCAGTACGTC. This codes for CASSLAPRRAYEQYV.

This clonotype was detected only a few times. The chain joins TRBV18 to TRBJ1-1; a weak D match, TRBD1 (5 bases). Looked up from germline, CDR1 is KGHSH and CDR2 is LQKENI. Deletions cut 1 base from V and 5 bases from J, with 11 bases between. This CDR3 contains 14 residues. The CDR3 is CASSPLIGATEAFF. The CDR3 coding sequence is TGTGCCAGCTCACCACTAATTGGGGCGACTGAAGCTTTCTTT.

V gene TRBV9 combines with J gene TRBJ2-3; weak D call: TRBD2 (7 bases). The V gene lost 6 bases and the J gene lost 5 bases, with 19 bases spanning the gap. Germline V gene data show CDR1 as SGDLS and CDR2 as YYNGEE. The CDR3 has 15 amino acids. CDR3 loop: CASTRIGGPVDTQYF. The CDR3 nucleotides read TGTGCCAGCACTAGGATCGGGGGGCCGGTAGATACGCAGTATTTT. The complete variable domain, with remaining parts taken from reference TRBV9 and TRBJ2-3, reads DSGVTQTPKHLITATGQRVTLRCSPRSGDLSVYWYQQSLDQGLQFLIQYYNGEERAKGNILERFSAQQFPDLHSELNLSSLELGDSALYFCASTRIGGPVDTQYFGPGTRLTVL.

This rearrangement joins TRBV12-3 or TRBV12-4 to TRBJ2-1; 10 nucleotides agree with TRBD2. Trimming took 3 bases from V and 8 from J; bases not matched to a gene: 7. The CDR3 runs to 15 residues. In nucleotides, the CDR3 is TGTGCCAGCAGTTTTGGGTCTAGCGGGGGCTATGAGCAGTTCTTC. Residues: CASSFGSSGGYEQFF.

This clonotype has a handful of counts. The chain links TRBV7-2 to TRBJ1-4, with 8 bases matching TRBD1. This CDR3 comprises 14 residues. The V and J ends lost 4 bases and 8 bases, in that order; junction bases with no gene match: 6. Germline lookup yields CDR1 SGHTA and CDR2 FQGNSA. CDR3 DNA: TGTGCCAGCAGCTCCCAGACAGGGGTGGAAAAACTGTTTTTT. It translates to CASSSQTGVEKLFF.

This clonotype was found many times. CDR3 bases: TGTGCCACCAGCAGAGACCTGGGGTGGGACACTGAAGCTTTCTTT. Its translation: CATSRDLGWDTEAFF. V gene TRBV15 combines with J gene TRBJ1-1; no reliable D call. This CDR3 contains 15 residues. CDR1 is LNHNV and CDR2 is YYDKDF in the germline V gene (reference sequence). With 0 bases removed from V and 3 bases from J, the gap between germline ends came to 11 bases.